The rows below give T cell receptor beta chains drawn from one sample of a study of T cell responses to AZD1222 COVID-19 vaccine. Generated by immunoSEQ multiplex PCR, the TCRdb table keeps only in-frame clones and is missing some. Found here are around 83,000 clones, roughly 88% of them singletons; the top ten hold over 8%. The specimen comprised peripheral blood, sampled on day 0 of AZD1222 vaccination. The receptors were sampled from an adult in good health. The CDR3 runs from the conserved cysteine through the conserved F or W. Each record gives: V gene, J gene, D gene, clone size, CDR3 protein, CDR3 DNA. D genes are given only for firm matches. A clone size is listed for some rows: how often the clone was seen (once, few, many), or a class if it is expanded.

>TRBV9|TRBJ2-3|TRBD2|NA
CASSVGAGAGDTQYF
TGTGCCAGCAGCGTAGGGGCGGGAGCGGGAGATACGCAGTATTTT
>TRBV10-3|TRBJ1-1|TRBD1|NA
CAISGTGTVTEAFF
TGTGCCATCAGTGGGACAGGGACGGTCACTGAAGCTTTCTTT
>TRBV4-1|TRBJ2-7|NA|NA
CASSKGERWGQDSYEQYF
TGCGCCAGCAGCAAAGGCGAGCGGTGGGGACAAGACTCCTACGAGCAGTACTTC
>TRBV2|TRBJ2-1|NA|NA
CASSGTQYNEQFF
TGTGCCAGCAGCGGGACACAATACAATGAGCAGTTCTTC
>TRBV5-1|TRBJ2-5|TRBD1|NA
CASSLVADREETQYF
TGCGCCAGCAGCTTGGTTGCGGACAGGGAAGAGACCCAGTACTTC
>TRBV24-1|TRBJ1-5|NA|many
CATSEGNQPQHF
TGTGCCACCAGTGAAGGGAATCAGCCCCAGCATTTT
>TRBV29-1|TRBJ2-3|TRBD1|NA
CSAGTGDRAQYF
TGCAGCGCCGGGACAGGAGATCGAGCGCAGTATTTT
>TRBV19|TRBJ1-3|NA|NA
CASSIFLAGTPGNTIYF
TGTGCCAGTAGTATATTTCTGGCTGGGACACCAGGAAACACCATATATTTT
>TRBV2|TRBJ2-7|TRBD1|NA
CASSSGQGRYEQYF
TGTGCCAGCAGTTCGGGACAGGGAAGGTACGAGCAGTACTTC
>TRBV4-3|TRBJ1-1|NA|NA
CASSQDTDWDTEAFF
TGCGCCAGCAGCCAAGATACCGACTGGGACACTGAAGCTTTCTTT
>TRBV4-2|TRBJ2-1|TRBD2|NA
CASSQGLAGFDEQFF
TGTGCCAGCAGCCAAGGACTAGCGGGTTTCGATGAGCAGTTCTTC
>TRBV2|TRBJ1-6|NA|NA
CASTQVTRSYNSPLHF
TGTGCCAGCACCCAGGTTACCCGCTCCTATAATTCACCCCTCCACTTT
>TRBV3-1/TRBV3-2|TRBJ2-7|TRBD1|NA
CASSLRPGQGAYEQYF
TGTGCCAGCAGCCTTCGACCGGGACAGGGGGCTTACGAGCAGTACTTC
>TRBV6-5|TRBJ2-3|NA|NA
CASSYLDSTDTQYF
TGTGCCAGCAGTTACCTTGACTCCACAGATACGCAGTATTTT
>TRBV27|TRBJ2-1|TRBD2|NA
CATHSSGGYNEQFF
TGTGCCACCCACTCCAGCGGGGGTTACAATGAGCAGTTCTTC
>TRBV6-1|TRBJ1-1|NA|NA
CASSEPGGLVTEAFF
TGTGCCAGCAGTGAGCCGGGAGGGTTAGTCACTGAAGCTTTCTTT
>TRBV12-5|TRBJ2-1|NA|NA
CASGRGFTYNEQFF
TGTGCTAGTGGTCGGGGGTTCACCTACAATGAGCAGTTCTTC
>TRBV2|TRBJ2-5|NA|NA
CASSEDRTREYF
TGTGCCAGCAGTGAAGATCGTACCCGGGAGTACTTC
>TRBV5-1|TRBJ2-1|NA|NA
CASSFSSFVWNEQFF
TGCGCCAGCAGCTTTTCTAGCTTCGTATGGAATGAGCAGTTCTTC
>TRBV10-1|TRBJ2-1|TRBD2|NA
CASSRAGGHNEQFF
TGCGCCAGCAGTAGGGCGGGAGGTCACAATGAGCAGTTCTTC
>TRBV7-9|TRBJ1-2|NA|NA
CASSPDGDYGYTF
TGTGCCAGCAGCCCTGACGGAGACTATGGCTACACCTTC
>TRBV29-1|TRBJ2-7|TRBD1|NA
CSVVQGARWYEQYF
TGCAGCGTTGTACAGGGGGCCAGATGGTACGAGCAGTACTTC
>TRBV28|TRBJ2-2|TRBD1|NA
CASSLGPGTGTANTGELFF
TGTGCCAGCAGTCTCGGTCCCGGGACAGGGACCGCGAACACCGGGGAGCTGTTTTTT
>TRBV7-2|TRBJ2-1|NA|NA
CASSLGIGNEQFF
TGTGCCAGCAGCTTAGGGATTGGTAATGAGCAGTTCTTC
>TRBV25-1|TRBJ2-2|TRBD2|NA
CASLMGAGGPGELFF
TGTGCCAGCCTAATGGGAGCGGGAGGGCCCGGGGAGCTGTTTTTT